Listed below are T cell receptor beta chains from one sample, sequenced in a study of T-cell memory formation after mild COVID-19. TCRdb passed the 5' RACE reads through MiXCR, listing each CDR3 protein once. The sample includes under 50,000 distinct CDR3 sequences, approximately 9.7% seen only once; the top ten take about an eighth. The specimen sequenced was PBMCs or a T cell subset sorted from them (not recorded which). Receptors originate from an adult woman who had mild COVID-19 (a few samples of this study predate the infection). Cell type and time point are not known. The CDR3 runs from the conserved cysteine through the conserved F or W. Each record gives: D gene, V gene, clone size, J gene, CDR3 protein, CDR3 DNA. A D gene is named only where the DNA matches it firmly. Some rows have no size entry. The others give once, few or many, or a class for an expanded clone.

.,TRBV27,few,TRBJ1-6,CASSLLDSPLHF,TGTGCCAGCAGTTTATTGGATTCACCCCTCCACTTT
TRBD1,TRBV10-3,.,TRBJ1-2,CAISETGVYGYTF,TGTGCCATCAGTGAAACAGGGGTCTATGGCTACACCTTC
.,TRBV5-1,many,TRBJ2-2,CASSLNTGELFF,TGCGCCAGCAGCCTGAACACCGGGGAGCTGTTTTTT
TRBD2,TRBV24-1,.,TRBJ2-3,CATSDLRGGDTQYF,TGTGCCACCAGTGATTTGCGGGGGGGAGATACGCAGTATTTT
.,TRBV9,many,TRBJ2-3,CASSVVLSTDTQYF,TGTGCCAGCAGCGTGGTGTTAAGCACAGATACGCAGTATTTT
TRBD2,TRBV4-2,many,TRBJ2-1,CASSQDRLAGNYNEQFF,TGTGCCAGCAGCCAAGATAGACTAGCGGGGAACTACAATGAGCAGTTCTTC
.,TRBV6-2/TRBV6-3,few,TRBJ1-2,CASSYWESPLGYTF,TGTGCCAGCAGTTACTGGGAGAGCCCCCTCGGCTACACCTTC
TRBD2,TRBV14,.,TRBJ2-7,CASSKAGTSGKYEQYF,TGTGCCAGCAGTAAGGCAGGGACTAGCGGGAAGTACGAGCAGTACTTC
TRBD1,TRBV3-1,.,TRBJ2-3,CASRWTGSTDTQYF,TGTGCCAGCAGATGGACAGGGAGCACAGATACGCAGTATTTT
.,TRBV4-3,.,TRBJ2-5,CASSQGPGVGGETQYF,TGCGCCAGCAGCCAAGGCCCCGGGGTCGGAGGAGAGACCCAGTACTTC
.,TRBV6-4,.,TRBJ2-1,CASSPGESNEQFF,TGTGCCAGCAGCCCTGGTGAGAGCAATGAGCAGTTCTTC
TRBD1,TRBV12-3/TRBV12-4,many,TRBJ1-5,CASSGQDGLPQHF,TGTGCCAGCAGCGGACAGGACGGACTGCCCCAGCATTTT
TRBD1,TRBV4-2,few,TRBJ2-7,CASSQELQGYEQYF,TGTGCCAGCAGCCAAGAACTACAGGGGTACGAGCAGTACTTC
TRBD2,TRBV2,many,TRBJ2-4,CASREAGLVSIQYF,TGTGCCAGCAGGGAAGCGGGACTGGTGAGCATTCAGTACTTC
TRBD2,TRBV11-2,many,TRBJ2-1,CASRGLAGELGYNEQFF,TGTGCCAGCAGAGGACTAGCGGGAGAGCTAGGTTACAATGAGCAGTTCTTC
.,TRBV27,few,TRBJ1-4,CASSLYSNEKLFF,TGTGCCAGCAGTTTATACAGTAATGAAAAACTGTTTTTT
.,TRBV7-3,few,TRBJ2-7,CASSRAGGEQYF,TGTGCCAGCAGCCGCGCAGGAGGCGAGCAGTACTTC
.,TRBV11-2,.,TRBJ1-6,CASSLAATVYNSPLHF,TGTGCCAGCAGCTTAGCAGCCACAGTCTATAATTCACCCCTCCACTTT
.,TRBV3-1,.,TRBJ2-7,CASSQTGRNYEQYF,TGTGCCAGCAGCCAAACCGGGCGAAACTACGAGCAGTACTTC
.,TRBV7-2,many,TRBJ2-7,CASSLYYEQYF,TGTGCCAGCAGTCTTTACTACGAGCAGTACTTC
.,TRBV2,few,TRBJ1-6,CASRMGPSYNSPLHF,TGTGCCAGCAGGATGGGGCCATCCTATAATTCACCCCTCCACTTT
TRBD2,TRBV20-1,few,TRBJ2-3,CSANPLAGAGDTQYF,TGCAGTGCTAACCCTTTAGCGGGAGCTGGAGATACGCAGTATTTT
.,TRBV11-2,few,TRBJ2-3,CASSLDPSSTDTQYF,TGTGCCAGCAGCTTAGATCCATCTAGCACAGATACGCAGTATTTT
.,TRBV12-3/TRBV12-4,.,TRBJ2-7,CASSPDRSYEQYF,TGTGCCAGCAGCCCAGACAGATCCTACGAGCAGTACTTC
.,TRBV15,.,TRBJ1-1,CATSRDFNSLEAFF,TGTGCCACCAGCAGAGATTTTAACAGCCTCGAGGCTTTCTTT
.,TRBV5-6,.,TRBJ2-7,CASSLKLTRSSYEQYF,TGTGCCAGCAGCTTGAAGTTAACCAGGAGCTCCTACGAGCAGTACTTC
.,TRBV5-1,.,TRBJ2-3,CASSLWDTDTQYF,TGCGCCAGCAGCTTATGGGACACAGATACGCAGTATTTT
TRBD2,TRBV6-4,.,TRBJ2-7,CANMVIPGLAGFFYEQYF,TGTGCCAACATGGTTATTCCGGGACTAGCGGGGTTTTTTTACGAGCAGTACTTC
.,TRBV6-6,.,TRBJ1-2,CASSYSLRRGKTNYGYTF,TGTGCCAGCAGTTACAGCCTCCGGCGGGGTAAAACTAACTATGGCTACACCTTC
TRBD1,TRBV7-9,many,TRBJ1-5,CASSRAGQGNQPQHF,TGTGCCAGCAGCCGCGCGGGACAGGGTAATCAGCCCCAGCATTTT
.,TRBV14,few,TRBJ1-2,CASSQAHGFWGYTF,TGTGCCAGCAGCCAAGCCCATGGGTTCTGGGGCTACACCTTC
TRBD2,TRBV9,few,TRBJ2-7,CASSVDGRASYEQYF,TGTGCCAGCAGCGTAGACGGGAGGGCCTCCTACGAGCAGTACTTC
TRBD2,TRBV10-3,few,TRBJ2-3,CAISESILAGVTQYF,TGTGCCATCAGTGAGTCGATCCTTGCGGGAGTGACGCAGTATTTT
.,TRBV24-1,.,TRBJ2-1,CATSPGNSYNEQFF,TGTGCCACCAGTCCAGGGAACTCCTACAATGAGCAGTTCTTC
.,TRBV20-1,many,TRBJ2-3,CSARHPGSDTQYF,TGCAGTGCGAGACATCCGGGGTCAGATACGCAGTATTTT
TRBD1,TRBV3-1,.,TRBJ2-2,CASSPRTGSPGELFF,TGTGCCAGCAGCCCACGGACAGGTTCCCCCGGGGAGCTGTTTTTT
.,TRBV10-3,few,TRBJ2-5,CAIGVDETQYF,TGTGCCATCGGAGTTGATGAGACCCAGTACTTC
.,TRBV15,.,TRBJ2-3,CATSSQGGADTQYF,TGTGCCACCAGCAGCCAGGGGGGCGCAGATACGCAGTATTTT
.,TRBV6-5,few,TRBJ1-1,CASTRLGGGTEAFF,TGTGCCAGCACCCGCCTGGGCGGAGGGACTGAAGCTTTCTTT
TRBD2,TRBV4-3,.,TRBJ2-3,CASSFRLAGSTDTQYF,TGCGCCAGCAGCTTCCGACTAGCGGGGAGCACAGATACGCAGTATTTT
.,TRBV7-2,few,TRBJ1-4,CASSLAGAMGTEKLFF,TGTGCCAGCAGCTTAGCGGGGGCAATGGGAACTGAAAAACTGTTTTTT
.,TRBV24-1,.,TRBJ1-5,CATSDPQDENSNQPQHF,TGTGCCACCAGTGACCCTCAGGACGAAAATAGCAATCAGCCCCAGCATTTT
TRBD2,TRBV5-5,many,TRBJ2-5,CASSSPGLAGGGQTQYF,TGTGCCAGCAGCTCTCCGGGACTAGCGGGGGGCGGGCAGACCCAGTACTTC
TRBD2,TRBV7-6,many,TRBJ2-3,CASSFRAGGYDTQYF,TGTGCCAGCAGCTTCAGAGCGGGAGGTTACGATACGCAGTATTTT
TRBD1,TRBV7-2,.,TRBJ2-1,CASSLGMLKDRDGNEQFF,TGTGCCAGCAGCTTAGGGATGCTAAAGGACAGGGATGGTAATGAGCAGTTCTTC
.,TRBV7-3,few,TRBJ1-2,CASSLTGGSDYGYTF,TGTGCCAGCAGCTTGACAGGCGGAAGTGACTATGGCTACACCTTC
.,TRBV6-2/TRBV6-3,.,TRBJ2-7,CASSYVGSYEQYF,TGTGCCAGCAGTTACGTCGGGTCCTACGAGCAGTACTTC
TRBD2,TRBV30,few,TRBJ2-5,CAWSGGQETQYF,TGTGCCTGGAGCGGGGGGCAAGAGACCCAGTACTTC
TRBD1,TRBV9,large,TRBJ2-5,CASSKTGAGETQYF,TGTGCCAGCAGCAAGACAGGGGCGGGAGAGACCCAGTACTTC
TRBD1,TRBV10-3,.,TRBJ2-5,CAISDFGTGVGRQETQYF,TGTGCCATCAGTGATTTTGGGACAGGGGTGGGGAGGCAAGAGACCCAGTACTTC
TRBD2,TRBV20-1,.,TRBJ2-1,CSAWGLAGGNEQFF,TGCAGTGCTTGGGGACTAGCGGGGGGGAATGAGCAGTTCTTC
.,TRBV20-1,many,TRBJ2-7,CSARDPGGQRQYF,TGCAGTGCTAGAGATCCCGGAGGGCAGAGGCAGTACTTC
TRBD2,TRBV11-3,few,TRBJ2-7,CATSGGNSYEQYF,TGTGCCACGTCCGGGGGGAACTCCTACGAGCAGTACTTC
TRBD2,TRBV5-1,.,TRBJ2-5,CASSLGRSGGIRETQYF,TGCGCCAGCAGCTTGGGTCGGAGCGGGGGGATTCGGGAGACCCAGTACTTC
.,TRBV2,.,TRBJ1-6,CASGGVADGNSPLHF,TGTGCCAGCGGAGGGGTGGCAGACGGTAATTCACCCCTCCACTTT
TRBD2,TRBV19,.,TRBJ2-1,CASTSGYNEQFF,TGTGCCAGTACTAGCGGTTACAATGAGCAGTTCTTC
.,TRBV30,.,TRBJ2-3,CAWSGVSGSTDTQYF,TGTGCCTGGAGCGGGGTGAGCGGGAGCACAGATACGCAGTATTTT
.,TRBV29-1,many,TRBJ2-5,CSGGSQETQYF,TGCAGCGGAGGGAGTCAAGAGACCCAGTACTTC
.,TRBV7-9,.,TRBJ2-7,CASSPAVEAIDEQYF,TGTGCCAGCAGCCCAGCTGTAGAAGCGATCGACGAGCAGTACTTC